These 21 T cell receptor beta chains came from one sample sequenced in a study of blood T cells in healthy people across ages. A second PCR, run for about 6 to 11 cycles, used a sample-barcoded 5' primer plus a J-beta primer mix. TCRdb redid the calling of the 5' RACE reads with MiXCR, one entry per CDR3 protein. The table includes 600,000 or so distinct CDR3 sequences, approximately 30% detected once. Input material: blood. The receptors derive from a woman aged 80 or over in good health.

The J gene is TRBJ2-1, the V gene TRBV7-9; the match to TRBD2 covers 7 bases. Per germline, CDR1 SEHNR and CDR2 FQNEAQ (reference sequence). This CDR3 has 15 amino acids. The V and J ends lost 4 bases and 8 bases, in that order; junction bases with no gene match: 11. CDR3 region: CASSSKAGMVDEQFF. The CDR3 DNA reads TGTGCCAGCAGCTCTAAAGCGGGGATGGTCGATGAGCAGTTCTTC.

The chain's CDR3 is CASSPRTSQETQYF. CDR3 coding DNA: TGTGCCAGCTCACCACGGACTAGCCAAGAGACCCAGTACTTC. This rearrangement joins TRBV18 to TRBJ2-5; TRBD2 agrees at 7 bases. CDR1 is KGHSH, CDR2 LQKENI, per germline. CDR3 size: 14 residues. The J segment lost 1 base and the V segment lost 1 base, leaving 0 bases of the junction unmatched.

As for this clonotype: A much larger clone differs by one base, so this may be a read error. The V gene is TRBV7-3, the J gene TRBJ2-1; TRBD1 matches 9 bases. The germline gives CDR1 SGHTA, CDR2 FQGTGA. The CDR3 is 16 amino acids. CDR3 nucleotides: TGTGCCAGCAGCTGGGACAGGGCGGCGGTATACAGTGAGCAGTTCTTC. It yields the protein CASSWDRAAVYSEQFF.

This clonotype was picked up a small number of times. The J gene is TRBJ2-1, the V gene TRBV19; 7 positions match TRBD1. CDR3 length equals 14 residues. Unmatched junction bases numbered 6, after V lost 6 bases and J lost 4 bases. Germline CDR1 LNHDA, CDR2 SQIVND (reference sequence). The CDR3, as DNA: TGTGCCAGTAGCAGGGACAGAAAATACAATGAGCAGTTCTTC. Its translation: CASSRDRKYNEQFF.

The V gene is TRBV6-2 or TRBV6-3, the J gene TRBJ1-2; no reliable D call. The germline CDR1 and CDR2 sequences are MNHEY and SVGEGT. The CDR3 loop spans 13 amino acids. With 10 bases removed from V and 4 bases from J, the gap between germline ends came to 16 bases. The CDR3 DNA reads TGTGCCATTTCGGATGGGCGGTCCTATGGCTACACCTTC. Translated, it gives CAISDGRSYGYTF.

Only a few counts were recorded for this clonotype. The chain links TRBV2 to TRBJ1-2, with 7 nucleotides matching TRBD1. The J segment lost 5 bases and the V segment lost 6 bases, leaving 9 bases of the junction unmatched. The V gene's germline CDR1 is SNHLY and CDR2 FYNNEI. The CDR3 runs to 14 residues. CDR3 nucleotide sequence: TGTGCCAGCAGGGCCAGGGGGGGGGCTTATGGCTACACCTTC. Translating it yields CASRARGGAYGYTF.

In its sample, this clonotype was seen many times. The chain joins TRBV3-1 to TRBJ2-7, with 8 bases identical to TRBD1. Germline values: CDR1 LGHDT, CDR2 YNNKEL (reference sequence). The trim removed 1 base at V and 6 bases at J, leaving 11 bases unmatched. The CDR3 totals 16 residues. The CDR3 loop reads CASSQGLAGQGSEQYF. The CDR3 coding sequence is TGTGCCAGCAGCCAAGGTTTAGCAGGACAGGGCTCCGAGCAGTACTTC.

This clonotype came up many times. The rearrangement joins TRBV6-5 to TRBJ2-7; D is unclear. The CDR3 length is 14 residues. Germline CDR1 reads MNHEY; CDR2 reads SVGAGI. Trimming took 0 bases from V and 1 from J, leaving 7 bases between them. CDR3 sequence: CASSYSGSSYEQYF. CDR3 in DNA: TGTGCCAGCAGTTACTCGGGTTCGTCCTACGAGCAGTACTTC.

CDR3 in amino acids: CASSQSPGNQPQHF. In DNA form, the CDR3 reads TGTGCCAGCAGCCAATCTCCCGGCAATCAGCCCCAGCATTTT. The V gene is TRBV16, the J gene TRBJ1-5, with no clear D. Germline V gene data show CDR1 as KGHSY and CDR2 as FQNENV. The CDR3 is 14 residues long. The V end lost 0 bases, the J end lost 2 bases, and 5 bases lay between the germline ends.

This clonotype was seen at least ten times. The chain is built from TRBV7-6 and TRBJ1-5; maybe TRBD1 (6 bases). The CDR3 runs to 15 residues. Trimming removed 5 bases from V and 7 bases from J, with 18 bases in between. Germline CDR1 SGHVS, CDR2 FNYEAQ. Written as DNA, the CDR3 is TGTGCCAGCAGCCGAGGGGCCAGGGGTGGGCAGCCCCAGCATTTT. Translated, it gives CASSRGARGGQPQHF.

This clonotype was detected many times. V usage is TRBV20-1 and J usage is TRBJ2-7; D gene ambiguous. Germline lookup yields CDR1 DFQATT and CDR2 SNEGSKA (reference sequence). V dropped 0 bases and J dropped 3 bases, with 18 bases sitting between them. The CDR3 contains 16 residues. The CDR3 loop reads CSARDDSIAFIYEQYF. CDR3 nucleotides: TGCAGTGCTAGAGACGACTCGATAGCATTTATCTACGAGCAGTACTTC.

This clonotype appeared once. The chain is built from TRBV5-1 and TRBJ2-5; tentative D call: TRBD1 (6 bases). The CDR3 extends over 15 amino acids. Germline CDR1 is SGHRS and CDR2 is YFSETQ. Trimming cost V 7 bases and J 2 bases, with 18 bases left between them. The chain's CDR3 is CASSRATGVQETQYF. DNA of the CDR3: TGCGCCAGCTCAAGGGCGACAGGTGTTCAAGAGACCCAGTACTTC.

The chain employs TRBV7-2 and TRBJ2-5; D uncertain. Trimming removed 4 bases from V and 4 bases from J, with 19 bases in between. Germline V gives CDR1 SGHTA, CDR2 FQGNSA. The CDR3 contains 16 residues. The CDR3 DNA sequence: TGTGCCAGCAGCTCCCGTATTGGACGCCCACGAGAGACCCAGTACTTC. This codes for CASSSRIGRPRETQYF.

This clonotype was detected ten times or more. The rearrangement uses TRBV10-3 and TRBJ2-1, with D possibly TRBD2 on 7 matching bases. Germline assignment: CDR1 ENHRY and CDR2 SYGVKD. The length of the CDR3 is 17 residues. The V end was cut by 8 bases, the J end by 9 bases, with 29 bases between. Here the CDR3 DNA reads TGTGCCATCGGAGGAAGGGGGGGGGCTGCTGGCGTGGGTGAGCAGTTCTTC. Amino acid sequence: CAIGGRGGAAGVGEQFF.

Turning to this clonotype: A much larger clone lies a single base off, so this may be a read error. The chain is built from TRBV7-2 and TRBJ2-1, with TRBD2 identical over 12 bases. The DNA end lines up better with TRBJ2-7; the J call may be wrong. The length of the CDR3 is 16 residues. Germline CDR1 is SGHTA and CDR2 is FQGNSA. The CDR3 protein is CASSPGGLAGYNEQYF. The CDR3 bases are TGTGCCAGCAGCCCGGGTGGACTAGCGGGATACAATGAGCAGTACTTC.

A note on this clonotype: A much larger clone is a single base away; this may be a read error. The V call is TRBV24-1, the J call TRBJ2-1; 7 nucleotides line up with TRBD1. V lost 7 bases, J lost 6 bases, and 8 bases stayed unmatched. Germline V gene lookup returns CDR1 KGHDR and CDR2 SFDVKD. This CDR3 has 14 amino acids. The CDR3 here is CATRDRTGSNEQFF. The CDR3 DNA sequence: TGTGCCACCAGGGACAGGACAGGTAGCAATGAGCAGTTCTTC.

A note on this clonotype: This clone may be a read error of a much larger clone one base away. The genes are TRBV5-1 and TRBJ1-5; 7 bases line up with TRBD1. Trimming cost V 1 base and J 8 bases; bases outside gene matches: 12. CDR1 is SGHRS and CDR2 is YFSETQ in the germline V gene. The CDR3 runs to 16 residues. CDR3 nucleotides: TGCGCCAGCAGCTTGAGACCGGGACAGAGAAGCGAGCCCCAGCATTTT. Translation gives CASSLRPGQRSEPQHF.

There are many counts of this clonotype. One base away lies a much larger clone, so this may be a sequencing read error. For the CDR3, the DNA is TGTGCCATCAGTGAGTCCGGTCTAGCGGGGGCGGCTCATGAGCAGTACTTC. Protein sequence: CAISESGLAGAAHEQYF. The V call is TRBV10-3, the J call TRBJ2-5, with 10 bases aligning to TRBD2. The CDR3 is 17 residues long. CDR1 is ENHRY, CDR2 SYGVKD, per germline. J gave up 11 bases and V 0 bases, and 15 bases lay outside the gene matches.

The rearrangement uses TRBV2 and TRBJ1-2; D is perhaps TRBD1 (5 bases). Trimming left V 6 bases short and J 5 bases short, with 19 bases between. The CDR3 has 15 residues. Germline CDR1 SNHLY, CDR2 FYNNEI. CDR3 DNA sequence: TGTGCCAGCAGGAAGGACTGGGGCGCGATTTATGGCTACACCTTC. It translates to CASRKDWGAIYGYTF. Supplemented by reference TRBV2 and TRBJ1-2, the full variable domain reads EPEVTQTPSHQVTQMGQEVILRCVPISNHLYFYWYRQILGQKVEFLVSFYNNEISEKSEIFDDQFSVERPDGSNFTLKIRSTKLEDSAMYFCASRKDWGAIYGYTFGSGTRLTVV.

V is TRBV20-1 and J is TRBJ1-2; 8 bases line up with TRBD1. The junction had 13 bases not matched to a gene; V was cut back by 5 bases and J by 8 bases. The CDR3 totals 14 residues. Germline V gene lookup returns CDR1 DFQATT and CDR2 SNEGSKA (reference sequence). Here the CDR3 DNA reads TGCAGTGCTGGGGAGACAGGGGTTAAATCCGGCTACACCTTC. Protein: CSAGETGVKSGYTF.

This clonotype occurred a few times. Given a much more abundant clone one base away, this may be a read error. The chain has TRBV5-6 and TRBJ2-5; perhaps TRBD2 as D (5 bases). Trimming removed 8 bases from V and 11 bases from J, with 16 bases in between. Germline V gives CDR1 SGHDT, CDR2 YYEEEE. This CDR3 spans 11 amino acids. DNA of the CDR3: TGTGCCAGTACCGACTACAATGAGCAGTACTTC. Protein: CASTDYNEQYF.